This T cell receptor (beta chain) was documented in a study of blood T cell repertoires in COVID-19. Original data processing: Reference gene primer amplification gave estimated nucleated cell counts. Assay used: immunoSEQ multiplex PCR; TCRdb lists only in-frame clones, some missing. V, J and clone size derive from that table, while D and trimming were established from the DNA sequence. The sample lists 200,000 or so clones, roughly 80% occurring once. The CDR3 consists of 16 residues. V dropped 6 bases and J dropped 3; count of bases not matched to a gene: 11. Germline assignment: CDR1 KGHSH and CDR2 LQKENI. Participant ages covered roughly 18 to 89 years across 24 US areas.

The origin of this receptor is a woman between 50 and 59 years old who had been exposed to COVID-19. What was sequenced was PBMCs or T cells enriched from blood (not recorded which). The genes are TRBV18 and TRBJ1-3, with TRBD1 identical over 7 bases. The CDR3 region is CASSLGTATGGNTIYF. In nucleotides, the CDR3 is TGTGCCAGCTCCCTGGGGACAGCGACGGGTGGAAACACCATATATTTT. Based on the CDR3 plus reference TRBV18 and TRBJ1-3, the full variable domain is NAGVMQNPRHLVRRRGQEARLRCSPMKGHSHVYWYRQLPEEGLKFMVYLQKENIIDESGMPKERFSAEFPKEGPSILRIQQVVRGDSAAYFCASSLGTATGGNTIYFGEGSWLTVV.